This T cell receptor beta chain was captured by sequencing in a study of cytomegalovirus exposure and HLA in healthy donors. Whole-study results and caveats: Later on, an analysis found that several of the most significant clusters appeared to be linked to common viral pathogens, which included parvovirus B19.

The primer mix had 60 Vbeta and 13 Jbeta primers. Libraries were prepared by immunoSEQ multiplex PCR; TCRdb keeps only in-frame clonotypes and omits some of them. This table has some 150,000 clones, more than 80% appearing once. Germline V CDR1 and CDR2: SGHDN, FVKESK. V shed 1 base and J shed 3 bases, with 4 bases lying between them. The CDR3 totals 13 residues. About this clone itself: Its specificity is unknown.

Sequenced sample: PBMCs. The V and J genes are TRBV14 and TRBJ1-3; no definite D call. The TCR was taken from a woman aged 18-30 years in good health and CMV-seropositive. CDR3 region: CASSQAGGNTIYF. The CDR3 region has the DNA TGTGCCAGCAGCCAAGCAGGTGGAAACACCATATATTTT.